This T cell receptor (beta chain) was sequenced for a study of blood T cell repertoires in COVID-19. Study summary: Samples representing acute and convalescent COVID-19 were sourced from the United States, Italy and Spain. Nucleic acid was either cDNA or gDNA, and it came from T cells, B-cell-depleted T cells, or PBMCs.

Germline CDR1 MNHEY, CDR2 SVGEGT. The CDR3 totals 16 residues. The V and J ends lost 0 bases and 5 bases, in that order; junction bases with no gene match: 7. Authors' processing steps: Cell counts per sample came from amplifying reference gene primers. The method was immunoSEQ multiplex PCR; TCRdb's version includes in-frame clones alone and lacks a portion of them. V and J calls plus clone size are reproduced from that table; the DNA served to infer D and trimming. The sample lists around 110,000 clones; under 90% were seen once. This sequence was found in a woman between 70 and 85 years old with acute or convalescent COVID-19. Sequenced: peripheral blood. The V call is TRBV6-2 or TRBV6-3, the J call TRBJ2-5, with TRBD1 identical over 9 bases. The CDR3 DNA is TGTGCCAGCAGTTACTCGACAGGGGGTTTGGTTGAGACCCAGTACTTC. This gives the protein CASSYSTGGLVETQYF.